This passage covers 3 T cell receptor beta chains from one sample sequenced in a study of T cells in women clearing cervical HPV infection. Some clones are missing from TCRdb's copy, which holds only in-frame ones; the method was immunoSEQ multiplex PCR. This sample's table reports some 20,000 clones. Material for sequencing was blood buffy coat. These receptors originate from a woman between 18 and 75 years old with a cervical HPV16 infection that either progressed to CIN3+ or cleared (not recorded which).

Of note for this clone: The CDR3 end falls 3 residues outside the read, so it is completed with the germline J gene. The chain recombines TRBV10-3 with TRBJ2-7; the D gene is possibly TRBD1 (6 bases). Germline V lookup: CDR1 ENHRY, CDR2 SYGVKD. Between the trimmed V and J ends, which lost 6 bases and 3 bases, there was a span of 15 bases. The CDR3 has 14 amino acids. CDR3 bases read: TGTGCCATCAGAATCCGGGACACCAACTACGAG. Its translation: CAIRIRDTNYE. The full CDR3 reads CAIRIRDTNYEQYF.

Regarding this clone: The read gets to within 3 residues of the CDR3 end, and the germline J gene fills in the rest. The chain employs TRBV20-1 and TRBJ2-3; D gene uncertain. The ends were cut back, 1 base at V and 5 bases at J, with 10 bases in the middle. Germline CDR1 reads DFQATT; CDR2 reads SNEGSKA (reference sequence). The CDR3 consists of 13 residues. The CDR3 bases that were read are TGCAGTGCTAGAGCCCAAGCCCGAGATACG. This codes for CSARAQARDT. The full-length CDR3 reads as CSARAQARDTQYF.

As to this clone: With the read ending 3 residues before the CDR3 end, the germline J gene is used to fill in that end. The chain links TRBV12-3 or TRBV12-4 to TRBJ1-2; 8 bases line up with TRBD1. V lost 2 bases and J lost 4; bases outside the gene matches: 9. The CDR3 is 16 residues long. The part of the CDR3 DNA that was read is TGTGCCAGCAGTTTACTTACAGGAGGACAGGGCTATGGC. Translation gives CASSLLTGGQGYG. The whole CDR3 protein reads CASSLLTGGQGYGYTF.